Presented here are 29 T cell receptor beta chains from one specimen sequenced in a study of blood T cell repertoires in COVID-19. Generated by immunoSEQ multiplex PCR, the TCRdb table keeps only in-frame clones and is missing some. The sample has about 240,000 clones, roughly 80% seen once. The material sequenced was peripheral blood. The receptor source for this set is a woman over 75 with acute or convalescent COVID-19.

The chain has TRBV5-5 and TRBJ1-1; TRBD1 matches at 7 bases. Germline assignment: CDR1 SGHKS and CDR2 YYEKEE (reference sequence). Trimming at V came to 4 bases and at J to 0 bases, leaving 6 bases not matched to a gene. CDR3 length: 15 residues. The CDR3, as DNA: TGTGCCAGCAGCGGACCCGGGACAGTGAACACTGAAGCTTTCTTT. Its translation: CASSGPGTVNTEAFF. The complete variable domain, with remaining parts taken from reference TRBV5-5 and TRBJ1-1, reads DAGVTQSPTHLIKTRGQQVTLRCSPISGHKSVSWYQQVLGQGPQFIFQYYEKEERGRGNFPDRFSARQFPNYSSELNVNALLLGDSALYLCASSGPGTVNTEAFFGQGTRLTVV.

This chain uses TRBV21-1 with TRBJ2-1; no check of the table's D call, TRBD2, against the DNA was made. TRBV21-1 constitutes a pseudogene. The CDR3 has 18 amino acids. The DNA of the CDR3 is TGTGCCAGCAGCAAACCCCGTTCTAGCGGGGGGCCCTACAATGAGCAGTTCTTC. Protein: CASSKPRSSGGPYNEQFF.

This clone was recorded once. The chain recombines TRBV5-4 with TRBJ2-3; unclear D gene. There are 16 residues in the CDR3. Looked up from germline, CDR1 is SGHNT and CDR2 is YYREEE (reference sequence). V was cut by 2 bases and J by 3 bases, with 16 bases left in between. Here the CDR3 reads CASSFRWQASTDTQYF. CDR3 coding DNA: TGTGCCAGCAGCTTTCGGTGGCAGGCTTCAACAGATACGCAGTATTTT.

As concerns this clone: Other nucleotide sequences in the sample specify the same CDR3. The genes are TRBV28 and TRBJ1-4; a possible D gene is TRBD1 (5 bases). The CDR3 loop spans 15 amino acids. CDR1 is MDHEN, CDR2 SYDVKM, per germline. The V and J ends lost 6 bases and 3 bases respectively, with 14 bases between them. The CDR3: CASSPGGTANEKLFF. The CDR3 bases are TGTGCCAGCAGCCCGGGGGGGACGGCTAATGAAAAACTGTTTTTT.

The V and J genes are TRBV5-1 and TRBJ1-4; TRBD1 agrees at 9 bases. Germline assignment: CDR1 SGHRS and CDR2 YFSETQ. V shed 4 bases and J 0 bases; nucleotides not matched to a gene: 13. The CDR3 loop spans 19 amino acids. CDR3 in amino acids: CASSVRGGQGPATNEKLFF. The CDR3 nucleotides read TGCGCCAGCAGCGTACGGGGCGGACAGGGGCCCGCAACTAATGAAAAACTGTTTTTT.

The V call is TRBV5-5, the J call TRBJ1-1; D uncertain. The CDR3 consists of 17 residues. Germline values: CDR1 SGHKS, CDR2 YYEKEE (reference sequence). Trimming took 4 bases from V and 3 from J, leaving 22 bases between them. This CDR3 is CASSRRTRLNPHTEAFF. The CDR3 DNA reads TGTGCCAGCAGCCGCAGAACTCGACTCAATCCCCACACTGAAGCTTTCTTT.

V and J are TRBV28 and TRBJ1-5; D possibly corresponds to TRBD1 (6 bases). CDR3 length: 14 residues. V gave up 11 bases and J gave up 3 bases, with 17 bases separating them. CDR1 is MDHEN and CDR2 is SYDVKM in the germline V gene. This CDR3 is CAGQTGGDNQPQHF. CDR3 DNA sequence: TGTGCCGGTCAGACAGGTGGGGACAATCAGCCCCAGCATTTT.

The CDR3: CASTRARESDNSPLHF. DNA for the CDR3: TGTGCCAGCACCCGGGCCCGGGAAAGCGATAATTCACCCCTCCACTTT. The V and J genes are TRBV28 and TRBJ1-6, with D uncertain. Germline CDR1 MDHEN, CDR2 SYDVKM. The CDR3 covers 16 residues. Trimming left V 7 bases short and J 5 bases short, with 18 bases between.

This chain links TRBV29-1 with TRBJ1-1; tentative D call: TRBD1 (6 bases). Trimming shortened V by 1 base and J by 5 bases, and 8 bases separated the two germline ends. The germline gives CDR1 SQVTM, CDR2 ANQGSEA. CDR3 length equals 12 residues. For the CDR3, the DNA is TGCAGCGTTGAAGGAAGGGGGACTGAAGCTTTCTTT. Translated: CSVEGRGTEAFF.

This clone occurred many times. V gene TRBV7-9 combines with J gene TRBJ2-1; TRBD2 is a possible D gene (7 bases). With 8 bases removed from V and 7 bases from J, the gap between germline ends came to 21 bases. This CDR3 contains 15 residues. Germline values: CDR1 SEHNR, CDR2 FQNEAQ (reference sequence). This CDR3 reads CASLGPGGPWNEQFF. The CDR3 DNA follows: TGTGCCAGCCTCGGCCCGGGGGGCCCTTGGAATGAGCAGTTCTTC.

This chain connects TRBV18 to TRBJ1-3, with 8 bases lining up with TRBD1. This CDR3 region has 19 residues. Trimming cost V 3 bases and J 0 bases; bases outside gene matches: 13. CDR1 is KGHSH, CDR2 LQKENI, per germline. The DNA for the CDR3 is TGTGCCAGCTCACCGCTAAACCCTGGACAGGGACCCTCTGGAAACACCATATATTTT. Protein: CASSPLNPGQGPSGNTIYF.

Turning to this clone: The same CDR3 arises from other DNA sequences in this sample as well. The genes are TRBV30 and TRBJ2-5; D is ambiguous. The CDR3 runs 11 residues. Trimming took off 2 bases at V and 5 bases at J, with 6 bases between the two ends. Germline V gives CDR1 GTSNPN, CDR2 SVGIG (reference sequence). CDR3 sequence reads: CAWSPGETQYF. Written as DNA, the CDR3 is TGTGCCTGGAGTCCCGGGGAGACCCAGTACTTC.

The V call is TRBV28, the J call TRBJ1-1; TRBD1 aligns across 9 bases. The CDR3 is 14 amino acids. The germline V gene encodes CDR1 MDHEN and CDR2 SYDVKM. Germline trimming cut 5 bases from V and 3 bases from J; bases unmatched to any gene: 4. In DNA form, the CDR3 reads TGTGCCAGCAGTCCACGACAGGGGGACACTGAAGCTTTCTTT. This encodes CASSPRQGDTEAFF.

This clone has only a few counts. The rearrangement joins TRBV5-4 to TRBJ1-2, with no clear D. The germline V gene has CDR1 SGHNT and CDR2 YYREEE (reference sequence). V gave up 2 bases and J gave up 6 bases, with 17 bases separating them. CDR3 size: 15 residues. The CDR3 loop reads CASSFQDPGGNGYTF. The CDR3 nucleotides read TGTGCCAGCAGCTTCCAGGACCCCGGAGGAAATGGCTACACCTTC.

CDR3 coding DNA: TGCGCCAGCAGCTCTGCGGGTGGAGATACGCAGTATTTT. Translated: CASSSAGGDTQYF. The chain has TRBV5-1 and TRBJ2-3; TRBD2 is a possible D gene (5 bases). The CDR3 consists of 13 residues. Germline lookup yields CDR1 SGHRS and CDR2 YFSETQ. Trimming shortened V by 3 bases and J by 5 bases, and 10 bases separated the two germline ends.

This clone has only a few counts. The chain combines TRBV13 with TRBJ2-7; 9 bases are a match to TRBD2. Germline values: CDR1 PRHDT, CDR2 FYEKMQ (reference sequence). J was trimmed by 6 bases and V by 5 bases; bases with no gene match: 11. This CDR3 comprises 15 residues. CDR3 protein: CASSPIAGAGSEQYF. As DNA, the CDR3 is TGTGCCAGCAGCCCGATAGCGGGGGCGGGGAGCGAGCAGTACTTC.

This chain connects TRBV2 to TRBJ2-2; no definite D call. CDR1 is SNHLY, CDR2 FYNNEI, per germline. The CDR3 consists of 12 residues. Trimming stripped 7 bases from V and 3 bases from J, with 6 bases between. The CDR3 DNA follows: TGTGCCAGCACTCTTGACACCGGGGAGCTGTTTTTT. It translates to CASTLDTGELFF.

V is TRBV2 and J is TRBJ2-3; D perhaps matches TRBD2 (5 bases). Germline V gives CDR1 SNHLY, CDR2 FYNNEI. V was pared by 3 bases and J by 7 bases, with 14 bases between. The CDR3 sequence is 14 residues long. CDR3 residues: CASSEATHGNTQYF. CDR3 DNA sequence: TGTGCCAGCAGTGAGGCGACCCACGGGAATACGCAGTATTTT.

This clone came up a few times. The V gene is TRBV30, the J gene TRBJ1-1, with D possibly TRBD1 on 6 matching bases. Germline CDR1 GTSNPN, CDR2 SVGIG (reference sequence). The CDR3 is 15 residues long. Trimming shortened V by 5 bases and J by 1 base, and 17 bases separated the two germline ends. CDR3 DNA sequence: TGTGCCTGGGACCCGGGACATAGAAAGAACACTGAAGCTTTCTTT. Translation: CAWDPGHRKNTEAFF.

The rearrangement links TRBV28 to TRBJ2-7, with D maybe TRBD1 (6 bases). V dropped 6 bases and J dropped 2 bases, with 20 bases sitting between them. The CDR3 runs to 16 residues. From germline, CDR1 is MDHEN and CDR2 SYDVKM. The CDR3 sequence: CASSPPPYNRAYEQYF. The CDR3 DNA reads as TGTGCCAGCAGCCCCCCACCCTACAACAGGGCCTACGAGCAGTACTTC.

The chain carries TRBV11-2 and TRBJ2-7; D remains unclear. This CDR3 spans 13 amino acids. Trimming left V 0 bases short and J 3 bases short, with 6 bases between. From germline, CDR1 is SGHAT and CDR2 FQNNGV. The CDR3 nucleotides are TGTGCCAGCAGCTTAGAGCCTAACTACGAGCAGTACTTC. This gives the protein CASSLEPNYEQYF. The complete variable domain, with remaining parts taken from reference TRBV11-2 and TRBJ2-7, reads EAGVAQSPRYKIIEKRQSVAFWCNPISGHATLYWYQQILGQGPKLLIQFQNNGVVDDSQLPKDRFSAERLKGVDSTLKIQPAKLEDSAVYLCASSLEPNYEQYFGPGTRLTVT.

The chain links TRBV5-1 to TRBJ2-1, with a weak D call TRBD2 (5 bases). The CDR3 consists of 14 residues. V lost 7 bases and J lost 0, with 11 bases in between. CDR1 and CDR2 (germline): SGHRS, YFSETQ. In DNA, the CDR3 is TGCGCCAGCTCGACGGGGAACTCCTACAATGAGCAGTTCTTC. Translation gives CASSTGNSYNEQFF.

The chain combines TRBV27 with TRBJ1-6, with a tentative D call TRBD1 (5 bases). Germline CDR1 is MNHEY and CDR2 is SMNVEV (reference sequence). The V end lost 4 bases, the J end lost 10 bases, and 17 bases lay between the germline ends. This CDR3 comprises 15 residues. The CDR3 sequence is CASSSLDRNRSPLHF. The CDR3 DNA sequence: TGTGCCAGCAGTTCCCTCGACAGAAACAGATCACCCCTCCACTTT.

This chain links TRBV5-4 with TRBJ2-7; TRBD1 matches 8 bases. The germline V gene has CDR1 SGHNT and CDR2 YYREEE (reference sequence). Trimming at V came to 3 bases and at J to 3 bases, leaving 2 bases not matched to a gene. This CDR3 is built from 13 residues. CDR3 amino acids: CASSSGQGYEQYF. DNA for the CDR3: TGTGCCAGCAGCTCCGGACAGGGCTACGAGCAGTACTTC.

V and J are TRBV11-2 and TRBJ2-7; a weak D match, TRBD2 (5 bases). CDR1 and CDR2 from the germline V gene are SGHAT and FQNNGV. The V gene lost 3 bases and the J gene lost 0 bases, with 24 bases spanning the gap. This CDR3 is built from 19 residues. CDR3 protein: CASSFEPTRTSISSYEQYF. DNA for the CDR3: TGTGCCAGCAGCTTTGAACCCACCCGAACTAGTATAAGCTCCTACGAGCAGTACTTC.

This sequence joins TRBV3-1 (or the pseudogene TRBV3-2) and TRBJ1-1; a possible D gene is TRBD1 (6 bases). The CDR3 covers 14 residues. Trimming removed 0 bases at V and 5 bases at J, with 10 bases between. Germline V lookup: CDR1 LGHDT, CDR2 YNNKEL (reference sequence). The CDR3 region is CASSQDPQGTEAFF. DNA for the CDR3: TGTGCCAGCAGCCAAGATCCCCAGGGGACTGAAGCTTTCTTT.

This CDR3 reads CASSHKIFGVNTEAFF. For the CDR3, the DNA is TGTGCCAGCAGCCACAAAATTTTCGGAGTGAACACTGAAGCTTTCTTT. V and J are TRBV5-6 and TRBJ1-1, with no clear D. This CDR3 is 16 amino acids long. Trimming shortened V by 4 bases and J by 0 bases, and 16 bases separated the two germline ends. In germline, CDR1 is SGHDT, CDR2 YYEEEE.

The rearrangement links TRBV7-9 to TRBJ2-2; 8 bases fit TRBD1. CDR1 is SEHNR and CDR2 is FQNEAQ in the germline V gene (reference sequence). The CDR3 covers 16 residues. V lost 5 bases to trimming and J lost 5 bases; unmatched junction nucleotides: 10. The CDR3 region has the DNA TGTGCCAGCAGCCCGAATAGGGACAGGTGGACCGGGGAGCTGTTTTTT. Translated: CASSPNRDRWTGELFF. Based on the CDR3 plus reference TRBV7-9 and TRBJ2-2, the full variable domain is DTGVSQNPRHKITKRGQNVTFRCDPISEHNRLYWYRQTLGQGPEFLTYFQNEAQLEKSRLLSDRFSAERPKGSFSTLEIQRTEQGDSAMYLCASSPNRDRWTGELFFGEGSRLTVL.

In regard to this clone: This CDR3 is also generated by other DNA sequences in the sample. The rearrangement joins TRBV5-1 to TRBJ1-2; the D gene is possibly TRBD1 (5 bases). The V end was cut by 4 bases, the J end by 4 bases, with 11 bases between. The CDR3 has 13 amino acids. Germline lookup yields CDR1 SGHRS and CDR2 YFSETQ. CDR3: CASSLGGVYGYTF. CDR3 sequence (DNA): TGCGCCAGCAGCCTCGGGGGGGTCTATGGCTACACCTTC.